The rows below give T cell receptor beta chains drawn from one sample of a study of CD8 T cells in ankylosing spondylitis. One entry per CDR3 protein, called by TCRdb with MiXCR from the 5' RACE reads. The table lists about 350,000 distinct CDR3 sequences, 20% to 25% of them singletons. Sample: blood, either unsorted or a sorted T cell fraction (not recorded which). These receptors originate from a male donor with ankylosing spondylitis or in good health (not recorded which). Each CDR3 is given with its conserved first and last residue. A D gene is named only where the DNA matches it firmly. Only some rows state a clone size, as once, few, many or a class for expanded clones.

clone_size j_call v_call d_call cdr3_nt cdr3_aa
few TRBJ1-1 TRBV3-1 NA TGTGCCAGCAGCCAAGATCCTGGGGTTGAGACTGAAGCTTTCTTT CASSQDPGVETEAFF
many TRBJ2-5 TRBV20-1 NA TGCAGTGCTAGAGAGTGGACGGAAGAGACCCAGTACTTC CSAREWTEETQYF
NA TRBJ2-5 TRBV5-1 NA TGCGCCAGCAGCCCGGGTGAGGGATCCATGGAGACCCAGTACTTC CASSPGEGSMETQYF
few TRBJ1-2 TRBV20-1 NA TGCAGCGCACTCCCAAGGGTGGTGAACGATGGCTACACCTTC CSALPRVVNDGYTF
NA TRBJ2-7 TRBV7-9 NA TGTGCCAGCAGCTTAGGGACGGGCGAGCAGTACTTC CASSLGTGEQYF
many TRBJ1-1 TRBV25-1 TRBD1 TGTGCCAGCAGTAAACAGGGGGCCACTGAAGCTTTCTTT CASSKQGATEAFF
NA TRBJ2-7 TRBV3-1 NA TGTGCCAGCGCCCTCTTTCCGGGACACCCCAATTACGAGCAGTACTTC CASALFPGHPNYEQYF
few TRBJ2-2 TRBV7-6 NA TGTGCCAGCAGCCCCAGACAGCTGCCCGGGGAGCTGTTTTTT CASSPRQLPGELFF
few TRBJ2-5 TRBV6-4 NA TGTGCCAGCAGCCCGGGGACTGCTGACCAAGAGACCCAGTACTTC CASSPGTADQETQYF
few TRBJ1-1 TRBV25-1 TRBD1 TGTGCCAGCAGTGAACCCAGGGGGGGGAAGACTGAAGCTTTCTTT CASSEPRGGKTEAFF
few TRBJ2-1 TRBV12-3/TRBV12-4 TRBD2 TGTGCCAGCAGTACGACGGCAGGACTAGCCGGGGAGCAGTTCTTC CASSTTAGLAGEQFF
NA TRBJ2-3 TRBV11-3 TRBD2 TGTGCCAGCAGACCTACTAGCGGCCTAGGGGATACGCAGTATTTT CASRPTSGLGDTQYF
NA TRBJ2-1 TRBV20-1 NA TGCAGTGCTGGAGTGACTACGGTCAATGAGCAGTTCTTC CSAGVTTVNEQFF
few TRBJ1-1 TRBV30 NA TGTGCCTGGAGCATAGTCGTGAACACTGAAGCTTTCTTT CAWSIVVNTEAFF
few TRBJ2-1 TRBV28 NA TGTGCCAGCAGTCCTATAGGGAGCTCCTACAATGAGCAGTTCTTC CASSPIGSSYNEQFF
NA TRBJ2-7 TRBV11-2 TRBD1 TGTGCCAGCAGCCAGACAGGGCTGGATCGGTACTTC CASSQTGLDRYF
NA TRBJ2-1 TRBV20-1 NA TGCAGTGCTAGAGTCCTTCTGGGCGGCGGTAGCTCCTACAATGAGCAGTTCTTC CSARVLLGGGSSYNEQFF
NA TRBJ1-1 TRBV29-1 TRBD1 TGCAGCGGAGGACAGGGCGATGGCACTGAAGCTTTCTTT CSGGQGDGTEAFF
NA TRBJ2-3 TRBV12-3/TRBV12-4 NA TGTGCCAGCAGGGACAGTCGCACAGATACGCAGTATTTT CASRDSRTDTQYF
few TRBJ2-3 TRBV7-9 NA TGTGCCAGCTTACGAGAGGCAGATACGCAGTATTTT CASLREADTQYF
NA TRBJ1-1 TRBV5-6 NA TGTGCCAGCAGCTTCTGGACAGCGAACACTGAAGCTTTCTTT CASSFWTANTEAFF